The present T cell receptor beta chain was sequenced within a study of cytomegalovirus exposure and HLA in healthy donors. The PCR contained 60 Vbeta and 13 Jbeta primers. Repertoires were generated with immunoSEQ multiplex PCR, while TCRdb's copy carries only in-frame clones and drops some. The table records fewer than 250,000 clones, around 67% of them present only once. Points from the study as a whole: Many donors shared some public TCRs, even though most TCR sequences were rare. Some 16,000 TCR beta sequences were associated with HLA alleles at 0.05 false discovery rate in a later analysis. Among the CMV-associated chains, a few were confirmed in vitro as specific for CMV antigens.

A word on this clone: Its antigen remains unknown.

The sequence derives from a woman aged 25-40 years in good health and CMV-seropositive. Input material: PBMCs.

The CDR3 region is CATSREGAGWKKLFF. CDR3 DNA: TGTGCCACCAGCAGAGAAGGGGCGGGGTGGAAAAAACTGTTTTTT. The J gene is TRBJ1-4, the V gene TRBV15; possibly TRBD1 for D (5 bases). V was trimmed by 0 bases and J by 9 bases, leaving 14 bases between them. The CDR3 contains 15 residues. CDR1 LNHNV and CDR2 YYDKDF come from the germline V gene (reference sequence).